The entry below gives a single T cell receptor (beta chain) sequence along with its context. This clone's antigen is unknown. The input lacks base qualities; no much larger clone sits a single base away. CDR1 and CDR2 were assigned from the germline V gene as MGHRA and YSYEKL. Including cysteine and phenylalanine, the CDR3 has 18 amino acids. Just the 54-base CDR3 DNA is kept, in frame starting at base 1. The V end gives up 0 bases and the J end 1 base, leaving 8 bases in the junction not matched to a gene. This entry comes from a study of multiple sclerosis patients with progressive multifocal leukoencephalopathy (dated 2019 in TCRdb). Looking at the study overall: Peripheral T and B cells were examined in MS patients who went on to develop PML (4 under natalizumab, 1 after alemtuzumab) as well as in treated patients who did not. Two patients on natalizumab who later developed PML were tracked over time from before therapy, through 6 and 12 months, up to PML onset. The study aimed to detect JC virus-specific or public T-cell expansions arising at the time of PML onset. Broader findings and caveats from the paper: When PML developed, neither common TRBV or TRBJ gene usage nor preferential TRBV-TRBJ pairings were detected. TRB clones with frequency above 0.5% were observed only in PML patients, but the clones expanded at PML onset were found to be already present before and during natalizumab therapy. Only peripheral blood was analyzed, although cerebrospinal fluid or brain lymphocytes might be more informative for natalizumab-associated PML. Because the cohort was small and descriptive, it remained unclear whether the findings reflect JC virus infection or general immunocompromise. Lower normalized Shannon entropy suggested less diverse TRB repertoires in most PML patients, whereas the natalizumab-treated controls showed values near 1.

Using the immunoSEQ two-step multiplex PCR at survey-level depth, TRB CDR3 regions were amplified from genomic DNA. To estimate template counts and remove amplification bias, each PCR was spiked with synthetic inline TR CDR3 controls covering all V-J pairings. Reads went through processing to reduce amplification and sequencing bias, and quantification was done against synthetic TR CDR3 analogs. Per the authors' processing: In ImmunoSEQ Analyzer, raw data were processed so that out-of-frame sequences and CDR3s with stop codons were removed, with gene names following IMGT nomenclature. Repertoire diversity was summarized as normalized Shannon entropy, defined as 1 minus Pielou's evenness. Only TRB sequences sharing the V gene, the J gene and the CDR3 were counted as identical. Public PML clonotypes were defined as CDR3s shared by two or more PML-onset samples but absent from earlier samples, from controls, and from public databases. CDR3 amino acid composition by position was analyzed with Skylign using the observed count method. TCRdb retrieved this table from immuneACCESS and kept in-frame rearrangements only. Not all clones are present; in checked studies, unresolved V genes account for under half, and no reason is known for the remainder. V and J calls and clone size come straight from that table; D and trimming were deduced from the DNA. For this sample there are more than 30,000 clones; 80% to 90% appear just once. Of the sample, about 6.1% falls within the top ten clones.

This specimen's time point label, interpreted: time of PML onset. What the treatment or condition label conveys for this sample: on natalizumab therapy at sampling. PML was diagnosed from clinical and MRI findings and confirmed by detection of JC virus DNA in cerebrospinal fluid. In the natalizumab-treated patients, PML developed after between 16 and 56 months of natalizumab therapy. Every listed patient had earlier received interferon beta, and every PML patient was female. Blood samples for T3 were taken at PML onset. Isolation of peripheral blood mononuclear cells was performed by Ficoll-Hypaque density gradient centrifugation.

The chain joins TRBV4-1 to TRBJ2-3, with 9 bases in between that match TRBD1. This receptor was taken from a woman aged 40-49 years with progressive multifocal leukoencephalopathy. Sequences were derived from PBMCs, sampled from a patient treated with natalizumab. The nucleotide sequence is TGCGCCAGCAGCCAAGATGGCGGGGGACAGGGAGGCACAGATACGCAGTATTTT. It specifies CASSQDGGGQGGTDTQYF.